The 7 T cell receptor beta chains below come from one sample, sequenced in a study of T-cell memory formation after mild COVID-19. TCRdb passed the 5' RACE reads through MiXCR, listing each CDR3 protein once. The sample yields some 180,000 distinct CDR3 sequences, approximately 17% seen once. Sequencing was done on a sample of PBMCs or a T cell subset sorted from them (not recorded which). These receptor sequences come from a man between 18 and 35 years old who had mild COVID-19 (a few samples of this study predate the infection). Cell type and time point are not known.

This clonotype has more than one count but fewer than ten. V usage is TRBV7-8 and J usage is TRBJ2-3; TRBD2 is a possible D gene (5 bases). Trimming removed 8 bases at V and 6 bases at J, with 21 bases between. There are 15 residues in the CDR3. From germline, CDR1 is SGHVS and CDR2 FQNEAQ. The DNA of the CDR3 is TGTGCCAGCGGCGCGACCAGCTACAGAGGGGATACGCAGTATTTT. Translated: CASGATSYRGDTQYF. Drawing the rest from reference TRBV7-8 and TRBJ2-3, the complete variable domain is GAGVSQSPRYKVAKRGQDVALRCDPISGHVSLFWYQQALGQGPEFLTYFQNEAQLDKSGLPSDRFFAERPEGSVSTLKIQRTQQEDSAVYLCASGATSYRGDTQYFGPGTRLTVL.

The CDR3 is CASRGQGSIFSGANVLTF. DNA for the CDR3: TGTGCCAGCAGGGGACAGGGGAGCATATTCTCTGGGGCCAACGTCCTGACTTTC. V gene TRBV6-6 combines with J gene TRBJ2-6; TRBD1 agrees at 10 bases. Germline CDR1 MNHNY, CDR2 SVGAGI (reference sequence). After removal of 6 bases from V and 0 bases from J, the junction contained 8 bases not matched to a gene. This CDR3 is 18 amino acids long.

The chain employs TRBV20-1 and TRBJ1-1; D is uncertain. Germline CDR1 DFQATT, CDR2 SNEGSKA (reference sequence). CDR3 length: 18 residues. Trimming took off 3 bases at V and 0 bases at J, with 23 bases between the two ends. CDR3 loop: CSASEGSLGRSLNTEAFF. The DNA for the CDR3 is TGCAGTGCTAGCGAGGGTAGCCTAGGACGCAGCCTGAACACTGAAGCTTTCTTT.

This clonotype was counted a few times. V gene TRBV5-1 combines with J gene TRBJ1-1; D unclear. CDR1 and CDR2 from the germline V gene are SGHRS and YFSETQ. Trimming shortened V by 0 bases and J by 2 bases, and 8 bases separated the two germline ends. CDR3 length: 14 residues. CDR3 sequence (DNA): TGCGCCAGCAGCTTGGTTGAGGTAAACACTGAAGCTTTCTTT. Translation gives CASSLVEVNTEAFF.

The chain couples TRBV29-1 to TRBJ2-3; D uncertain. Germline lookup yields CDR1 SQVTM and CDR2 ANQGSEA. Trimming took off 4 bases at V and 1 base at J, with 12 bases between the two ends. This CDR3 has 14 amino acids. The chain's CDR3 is CSVVGWFGTDTQYF. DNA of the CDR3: TGCAGCGTTGTTGGCTGGTTCGGCACAGATACGCAGTATTTT.

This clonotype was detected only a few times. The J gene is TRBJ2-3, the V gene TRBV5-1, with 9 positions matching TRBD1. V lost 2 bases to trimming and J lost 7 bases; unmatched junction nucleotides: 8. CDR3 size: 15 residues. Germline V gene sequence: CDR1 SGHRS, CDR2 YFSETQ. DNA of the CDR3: TGCGCCAGCAGCTTCTATACCGGGACAGGGAATACGCAGTATTTT. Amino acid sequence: CASSFYTGTGNTQYF.

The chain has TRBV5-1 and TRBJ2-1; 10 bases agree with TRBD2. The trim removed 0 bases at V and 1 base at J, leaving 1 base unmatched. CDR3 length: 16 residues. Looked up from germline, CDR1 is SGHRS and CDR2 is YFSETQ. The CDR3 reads CASSLASGGSYNEQFF. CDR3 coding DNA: TGCGCCAGCAGCTTGGCTAGCGGGGGTTCCTACAATGAGCAGTTCTTC.